This T cell receptor beta chain was captured in a study of blood T cell repertoires in COVID-19. Study background: Samples representing acute and convalescent COVID-19 were sourced from the United States, Italy and Spain.

Produced via immunoSEQ multiplex PCR; TCRdb's table is partial and in-frame only. Of 290,000 or so clones detected, approximately 86% appear once; the ten largest clones hold approximately 2.4%. This clone was found once. CDR3 length: 13 amino acids. Germline lookup yields CDR1 SGHRS and CDR2 YFSETQ. Unmatched junction bases numbered 6, after V lost 7 bases and J lost 6 bases. The sequenced sample was PBMCs or T cells enriched from blood (not recorded which). J is TRBJ2-1 and V is TRBV5-1; 8 bases are shared with TRBD2. This TCR came from a woman aged 18-35 years who had recovered from COVID-19. As DNA, the CDR3 is TGCGCCAGCTCAGGACTAGCCGGCAATGAGCAGTTCTTC. It is translated as CASSGLAGNEQFF.